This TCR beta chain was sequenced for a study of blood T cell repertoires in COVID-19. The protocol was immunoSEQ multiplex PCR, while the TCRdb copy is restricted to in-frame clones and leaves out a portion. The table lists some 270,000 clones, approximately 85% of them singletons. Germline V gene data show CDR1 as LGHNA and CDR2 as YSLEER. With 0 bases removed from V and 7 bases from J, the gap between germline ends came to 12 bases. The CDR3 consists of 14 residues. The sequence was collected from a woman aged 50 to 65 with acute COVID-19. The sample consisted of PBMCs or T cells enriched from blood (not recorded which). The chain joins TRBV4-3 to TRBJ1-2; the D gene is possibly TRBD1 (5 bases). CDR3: CASSQDVKGLGYTF. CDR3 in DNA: TGCGCCAGCAGCCAAGATGTAAAGGGGCTTGGCTACACCTTC.